The TCR beta chain described here comes from a study of T cells in Graves' hyperthyroidism and ophthalmopathy. Study-level points and caveats: Model predictions of ophthalmopathy came a median 6.5 months before onset.

Comment on this clonotype: Its specificity is unknown. An end of the junction differs from the germline gene, which may be a read error.

Around 10 ml fresh peripheral blood yielded the PBMCs. The CDR3 has 16 amino acids. The germline gives CDR1 SGHKS, CDR2 YYEKEE (reference sequence). RNA transcripts were the template for amplifying TCR beta CDR3 regions. The study used the HTBI primer set for a first-round RT-PCR of the TCR CDR3. TCRdb re-analysed the multiplex PCR reads in MiXCR, keeping a single row per CDR3 protein. The data hold around 300,000 distinct CDR3 sequences, with about 20% observed a single time. The chain carries TRBV5-5 and TRBJ1-1, with TRBD1 as a possible D gene (5 bases). The sequence came from a young man with Graves' ophthalmopathy. The sequencing input was blood. The CDR3 sequence is CASSLVLGRVKTEAFF. CDR3 nucleotides: TGTGCCAGCAGCTTGGTACTGGGCAGGGTGAAGACTGAAGCTTTCTTT. The full variable domain, rest sourced from reference TRBV5-5 and TRBJ1-1, is DAGVTQSPTHLIKTRGQQVTLRCSPISGHKSVSWYQQVLGQGPQFIFQYYEKEERGRGNFPDRFSARQFPNYSSELNVNALLLGDSALYLCASSLVLGRVKTEAFFGQGTRLTVV.